This TCR beta chain was retrieved from a study of shared clonotypes between healthy human individuals. Per sorted-subset replicate PCR, input was around 220 ng DNA, representing around 29,000 T cell genomes. Profiling relied on immunoSEQ multiplex PCR, and the TCRdb table lists in-frame clones only, not all of them. The sample holds fewer than 1.8 million clones, around 98.5% seen once. The germline V gene has CDR1 SGHTA and CDR2 FQGTGA. J was trimmed by 2 bases and V by 2 bases; bases with no gene match: 1. The CDR3 is 14 amino acids. The chain carries TRBV7-3 and TRBJ2-3; 7 bases are shared with TRBD2. What was sequenced was naive CD4+ T cells sorted from blood. Subset of the sample: CD45RA+ positively selected. This receptor was taken from a man younger than 45 in good health. The CDR3 loop reads CASSLAGATDTQYF. In DNA, the CDR3 is TGTGCCAGCAGCTTAGCGGGAGCCACAGATACGCAGTATTTT.